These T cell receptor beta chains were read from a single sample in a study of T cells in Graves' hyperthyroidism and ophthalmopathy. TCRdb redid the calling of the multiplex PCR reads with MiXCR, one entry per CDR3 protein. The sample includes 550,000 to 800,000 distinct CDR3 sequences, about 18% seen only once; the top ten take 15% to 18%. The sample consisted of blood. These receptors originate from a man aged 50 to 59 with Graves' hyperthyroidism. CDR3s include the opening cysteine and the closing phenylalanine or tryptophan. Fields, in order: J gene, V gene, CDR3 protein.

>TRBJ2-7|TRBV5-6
CASSFRGEIVYEQYF
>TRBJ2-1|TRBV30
CAWSPGSSYNEQFF
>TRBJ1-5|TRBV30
CAWSLRRPEMPQHF
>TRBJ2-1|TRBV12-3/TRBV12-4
CASSSARGSGNRNEQFF
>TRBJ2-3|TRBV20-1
CSAKNRAPDTQYF
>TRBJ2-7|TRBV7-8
CASSLHRTGFYEQYF
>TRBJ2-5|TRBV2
CASSEQGEGKTQYF
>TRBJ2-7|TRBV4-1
CASSQGGQGALRLREQYF
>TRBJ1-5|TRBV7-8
CASSLGAVSNQPQHF
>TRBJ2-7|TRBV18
CASSTAGGEQYF
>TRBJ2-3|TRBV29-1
CSVEDHTDTQYF
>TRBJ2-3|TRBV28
CASSSLAGVEADTQYF
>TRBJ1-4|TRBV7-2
CASSGESNAREKLFF
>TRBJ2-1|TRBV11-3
CASSRGTSGRDEQFF
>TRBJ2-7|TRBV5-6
CASSLGQGFNNEQYF
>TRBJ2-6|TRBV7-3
CASSLGTGPGANVLTF
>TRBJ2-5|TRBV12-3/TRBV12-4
CASSPLTGTSGQETQYF
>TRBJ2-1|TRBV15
CATSISGLEQFF
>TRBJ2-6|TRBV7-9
CASSLVHSLSSPGANVLTF
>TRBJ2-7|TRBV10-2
CASSVRGGSSYEQYF